This T cell receptor beta chain was documented in a study of Graves' ophthalmopathy and Graves' hyperthyroidism. The sample holds many counts of this clonotype. Antigen unknown. For repertoire sequencing, the TCR beta CDR3 regions were amplified from RNA transcripts. Second-round multiplex PCR followed a first-round RT-PCR using HTBI primers. TCRdb re-analysed the multiplex PCR reads in MiXCR, keeping a single row per CDR3 protein. The sample holds over 500,000 distinct CDR3 sequences; 22% are singletons and the top ten take about 6.6%. J gave up 10 bases and V 2 bases, and 13 bases lay outside the gene matches. The CDR3 is made up of 16 amino acids. Germline lookup yields CDR1 MNHNS and CDR2 SASEGT. General study results and limits: Ophthalmopathy was separated from stable hyperthyroidism by a 13-signature model with 87.88% sensitivity and 81.08% specificity.

The sample was peripheral blood. The chain couples TRBV6-1 to TRBJ2-3; the match to TRBD1 covers 9 bases. This TCR derives from a woman younger than 35 with stable Graves' hyperthyroidism. Some clones in this sample may be carry-over from other donors' samples. The DNA of the CDR3 is TGTGCCAGCAGTGAAAGAGGGGAGGGACAGGGATATGCGCAGTATTTT. Its protein product is CASSERGEGQGYAQYF.